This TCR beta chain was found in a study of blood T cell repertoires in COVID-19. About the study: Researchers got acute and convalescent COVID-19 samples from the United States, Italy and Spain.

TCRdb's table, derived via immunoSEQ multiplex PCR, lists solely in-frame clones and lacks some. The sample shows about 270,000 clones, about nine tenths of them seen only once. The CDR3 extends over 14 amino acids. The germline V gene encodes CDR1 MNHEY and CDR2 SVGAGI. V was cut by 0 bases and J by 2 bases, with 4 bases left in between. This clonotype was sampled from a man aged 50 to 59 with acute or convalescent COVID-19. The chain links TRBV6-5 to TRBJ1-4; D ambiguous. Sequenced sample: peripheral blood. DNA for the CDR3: TGTGCCAGCAGTTACTCACGGACTAATGAAAAACTGTTTTTT. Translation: CASSYSRTNEKLFF.